This is a list of T cell receptor beta chains from one sample in a study of blood T cell repertoires in COVID-19. The assay was immunoSEQ multiplex PCR, and TCRdb's table has in-frame clones only and misses some. Of 330,000 or so clones listed, around nine tenths are singletons. Sample: PBMCs or T cells enriched from blood (not recorded which). Every receptor here comes from a man aged 25-40 years who had recovered from COVID-19. CDR3s include the opening cysteine and the closing phenylalanine or tryptophan. The order of the fields is D gene, J gene, clone size, V gene, CDR3 protein, CDR3 DNA. A D gene is named only where the DNA matches it firmly. Some rows have no size entry. The others give once, few or many, or a class for an expanded clone.

D gene: TRBD2; J gene: TRBJ2-1; clone size: NA; V gene: TRBV10-1; CDR3 protein: CASMGRGDPRDEQFF; CDR3 DNA: TGCGCCAGCATGGGGCGGGGGGACCCTAGGGATGAGCAGTTCTTC
D gene: TRBD1; J gene: TRBJ1-1; clone size: NA; V gene: TRBV5-1; CDR3 protein: CASSLPGTANTEAFF; CDR3 DNA: TGCGCCAGCAGCTTACCCGGGACAGCGAACACTGAAGCTTTCTTT
D gene: NA; J gene: TRBJ1-1; clone size: NA; V gene: TRBV10-2; CDR3 protein: CASVNQVFDTEAFF; CDR3 DNA: TGCGCCAGCGTAAATCAGGTTTTCGACACTGAAGCTTTCTTT
D gene: TRBD2; J gene: TRBJ2-7; clone size: few; V gene: TRBV20-1; CDR3 protein: CSASLPGGIYEQYF; CDR3 DNA: TGCAGTGCTAGTTTGCCGGGGGGAATCTACGAGCAGTACTTC
D gene: NA; J gene: TRBJ1-5; clone size: NA; V gene: TRBV18; CDR3 protein: CASSPLGVVNQPQHF; CDR3 DNA: TGTGCCAGCTCACCACTAGGAGTAGTTAATCAGCCCCAGCATTTT
D gene: NA; J gene: TRBJ2-3; clone size: NA; V gene: TRBV9; CDR3 protein: CASSPSTVYTDTQYF; CDR3 DNA: TGTGCCAGCAGCCCCTCGACAGTATACACAGATACGCAGTATTTT
D gene: NA; J gene: TRBJ1-2; clone size: NA; V gene: TRBV6-5; CDR3 protein: CASRKTQGYGYTF; CDR3 DNA: TGTGCCAGCAGAAAAACTCAGGGGTATGGCTACACCTTC
D gene: NA; J gene: TRBJ1-3; clone size: NA; V gene: TRBV5-4; CDR3 protein: CASSSRLDSSGNTIYF; CDR3 DNA: TGTGCCAGCAGCTCCCGACTAGACAGCTCTGGAAACACCATATATTTT
D gene: NA; J gene: TRBJ1-1; clone size: once; V gene: TRBV5-1; CDR3 protein: CASSLTSRVTEAFF; CDR3 DNA: TGCGCCAGCAGCTTGACCTCTCGGGTTACTGAAGCTTTCTTT
D gene: TRBD2; J gene: TRBJ2-3; clone size: NA; V gene: TRBV4-1; CDR3 protein: CASSQGLAGGHTDTQYF; CDR3 DNA: TGCGCCAGCAGCCAAGGACTAGCGGGGGGGCACACAGATACGCAGTATTTT
D gene: TRBD2; J gene: TRBJ2-5; clone size: NA; V gene: TRBV28; CDR3 protein: CASSIQPTSYETQYF; CDR3 DNA: TGTGCCAGCAGTATACAACCGACTAGCTATGAGACCCAGTACTTC
D gene: NA; J gene: TRBJ1-4; clone size: NA; V gene: TRBV14; CDR3 protein: CASSIGGPLFKLFF; CDR3 DNA: TGTGCCAGCAGCATCGGGGGTCCCCTATTCAAACTGTTTTTT
D gene: NA; J gene: TRBJ2-3; clone size: NA; V gene: TRBV11-2; CDR3 protein: CASSLVLAATQYF; CDR3 DNA: TGTGCCAGCAGCTTAGTCTTAGCTGCTACGCAGTATTTT
D gene: NA; J gene: TRBJ2-3; clone size: once; V gene: TRBV1; CDR3 protein: CTSSQTDSSTDTQYF; CDR3 DNA: TGCACCAGCAGCCAAACGGACAGCTCCACAGATACGCAGTATTTT
D gene: TRBD2; J gene: TRBJ2-1; clone size: NA; V gene: TRBV10-3; CDR3 protein: CAISEVAGGSYNEQFF; CDR3 DNA: TGTGCCATCAGTGAGGTAGCGGGGGGTAGCTACAATGAGCAGTTCTTC
D gene: NA; J gene: TRBJ1-3; clone size: NA; V gene: TRBV6-2/TRBV6-3; CDR3 protein: CASSLLGGGGNTIYF; CDR3 DNA: TGTGCCAGCAGCCTGCTGGGGGGAGGCGGAAACACCATATATTTT
D gene: TRBD1; J gene: TRBJ2-7; clone size: once; V gene: TRBV23-1; CDR3 protein: CASSQLQPPPGGSYEQYF; CDR3 DNA: TGCGCCAGCAGTCAACTCCAACCCCCGCCAGGGGGTTCCTACGAGCAGTACTTC
D gene: TRBD1; J gene: TRBJ2-7; clone size: NA; V gene: TRBV7-2; CDR3 protein: CASSADRGPAYEQYF; CDR3 DNA: TGTGCCAGCAGCGCTGACAGGGGTCCCGCGTACGAGCAGTACTTC
D gene: NA; J gene: TRBJ2-7; clone size: NA; V gene: TRBV5-4; CDR3 protein: CASSLTPLLGSDEQYF; CDR3 DNA: TGTGCCAGCAGCTTGACGCCCCTGCTAGGGAGCGACGAGCAGTACTTC
D gene: NA; J gene: TRBJ1-3; clone size: NA; V gene: TRBV4-2; CDR3 protein: CASSQDPSTSDTIYF; CDR3 DNA: TGTGCCAGCAGCCAAGATCCGTCTACTTCGGACACCATATATTTT
D gene: NA; J gene: TRBJ1-2; clone size: NA; V gene: TRBV28; CDR3 protein: CASSQYTGTSNYGYTF; CDR3 DNA: TGTGCCAGCAGTCAGTACACAGGTACTTCAAACTATGGCTACACCTTC
D gene: NA; J gene: TRBJ1-5; clone size: NA; V gene: TRBV19; CDR3 protein: CASSILFDSHNQPQHF; CDR3 DNA: TGTGCCAGTAGTATCTTATTTGACAGCCACAATCAGCCCCAGCATTTT